This T cell receptor (beta chain) was retrieved from a study of T cell responses to AZD1222 COVID-19 vaccine. The study, taken as a whole, reports: Clonal diversity was possibly underestimated; the donors were predominantly white British and more often female. Spike as a whole was targeted by vaccine-associated CD4 TCRs, dominant at 160-218 and 743-854. Spike-specific TCR repertoires showed rising breadth and depth after two AZD1222 doses. Epitopes outside B.1.351 and B.1.1.7 mutated regions reportedly drew nearly half of spike TCRs.

Profiling relied on immunoSEQ multiplex PCR, and the TCRdb table lists in-frame clones only, not all of them. The table lists 150,000 to 200,000 clones, approximately 92% of them singletons. This clone was detected only a few times. The antigen is not known. The sequence was obtained from an adult in good health. The material sequenced was peripheral blood, taken on day 0 of AZD1222 vaccination.

CDR3 loop: CASSIQEGMGEAFF. DNA for the CDR3: TGTGCCAGTAGTATACAGGAGGGGATGGGTGAAGCTTTCTTT. The V call is TRBV19, the J call TRBJ1-1, with D perhaps matching TRBD1 (5 bases). V was clipped by 2 bases and J by 7 bases, with 14 bases between them. Germline CDR1 reads LNHDA; CDR2 reads SQIVND (reference sequence). This CDR3 spans 14 amino acids.